A selection of T cell receptor beta chains follows, all from one sample in a study of blood T cells in healthy people across ages. TCRdb re-analysed the 5' RACE reads in MiXCR, keeping a single row per CDR3 protein. Here the sample spans 1.5 million to 2 million distinct CDR3 sequences, 25% to 30% being singletons. Sequencing was done on a sample of blood. The receptors derive from a woman in her thirties in good health. Both conserved end residues are part of each CDR3. The order of the fields is V gene, clone size, D gene, J gene, CDR3 DNA, CDR3 protein. A D gene is named only where the DNA matches it firmly. For some rows the clone size is stated as once, few or many, or as a class when expanded; others skip it.

TRBV3-1,.,.,TRBJ1-4,TGTGCCAGCAGCCAAGATGGACAAGAAAAACTGTTTTTT,CASSQDGQEKLFF
TRBV20-1,few,TRBD2,TRBJ2-1,TGCAGTGCTAGGTCCTGGACTAGCGGCCTGGGGGATGAGCAGTTCTTC,CSARSWTSGLGDEQFF
TRBV29-1,.,.,TRBJ2-2,TGCAGCGCTAGCACGGACGGGGAGGCGACCGGGGAGCTGTTTTTT,CSASTDGEATGELFF
TRBV24-1,.,TRBD2,TRBJ2-1,TGTGCCACCAGTGAACCACGTCCGGGACTAATGAATGAGCAGTTCTTC,CATSEPRPGLMNEQFF
TRBV28,many,TRBD1,TRBJ1-2,TGTGCCAGCAGCATTATACAGGGGGGATTGGGCGGCTACACCTTC,CASSIIQGGLGGYTF
TRBV30,.,.,TRBJ2-7,TGTGCCTGGAGTGCCCAGAGGGAGCAGTACTTC,CAWSAQREQYF
TRBV7-2,few,.,TRBJ2-1,TGTGCCAGCAGCTCCGTAAGCCGGGAGCAGTTCTTC,CASSSVSREQFF
TRBV5-1,few,.,TRBJ2-7,TGCGCCAGCAGCTCGGGTTGGTGGCAGGGTACCTCGGCAAGCTCCTACGAGCAGTACTTC,CASSSGWWQGTSASSYEQYF
TRBV12-3/TRBV12-4,.,TRBD1,TRBJ1-1,TGTGCCAGCAGTACCTCGGACAGGGGGAACACTGAAGCTTTCTTT,CASSTSDRGNTEAFF
TRBV27,once,TRBD1,TRBJ1-5,TGTGCCAGCAGTGGACAGGGGATCTCTGGCAATCAGCCCCAGCATTTT,CASSGQGISGNQPQHF
TRBV20-1,.,.,TRBJ1-1,TGCAGTGCTAGAGCAATAAGTAGGGAAAGGTACACTGAAGCTTTCTTT,CSARAISRERYTEAFF
TRBV24-1,.,TRBD1,TRBJ2-2,TGTGCCACCAACACCGGGACAGGGAGAACCGGGGAGCTGTTTTTT,CATNTGTGRTGELFF
TRBV24-1,few,.,TRBJ2-5,TGTGCCACCAGTGATTGGCGAAGGGGGCAAGAGACCCAGTACTTC,CATSDWRRGQETQYF
TRBV10-2,.,TRBD1,TRBJ2-7,TGCGCCAGCAGTAAGACAGGGGGCCTATACGAGCAGTACTTC,CASSKTGGLYEQYF
TRBV15,.,.,TRBJ1-5,TGTGCCACCAGCAGCGGGGGGGGTCAGCCCCAGCATTTT,CATSSGGGQPQHF
TRBV20-1,.,TRBD1,TRBJ2-1,TGCAGTGCAGGAGAGACAGGGAGCTCCTACAATGAGCAGTTCTTC,CSAGETGSSYNEQFF
TRBV7-6,few,.,TRBJ2-1,TGTGCCAGCAGCTTACAATCTACTTTCGATGAGCAGTTCTTC,CASSLQSTFDEQFF
TRBV10-3,.,.,TRBJ1-1,TGTGCCATCAGTGAGGGACAGTTGAACACTGAAGCTTTCTTT,CAISEGQLNTEAFF
TRBV3-1,.,.,TRBJ2-5,TGTGCCAGACCCAATCTTTACCAAGAGACCCAGTACTTC,CARPNLYQETQYF
TRBV15,.,.,TRBJ1-2,TGTGCCACCAGCAGAGATAGGAGGGAAGCTAACTATGGCTACACCTTC,CATSRDRREANYGYTF
TRBV18,few,.,TRBJ2-1,TGTGCCAGCTCACTCGACACAGGAACTCTCTACAATGAGCAGTTCTTC,CASSLDTGTLYNEQFF
TRBV28,.,.,TRBJ1-2,TGTGCCAGCAGCTTATGGAGGGATGACTACACCTTC,CASSLWRDDYTF
TRBV4-1,.,.,TRBJ2-5,TGCGCCAGCAGCCAAATAGGACAGCAAGAGTCCCAGTACTTC,CASSQIGQQESQYF
TRBV3-1,many,.,TRBJ1-2,TGTGCCAGCAGCCAGGGGGGGCGCGGCTACACCTTC,CASSQGGRGYTF
TRBV6-5,.,.,TRBJ2-1,TGTGCCAGCAGTTACTACACCACGAGCTCCTACAATGAGCAGTTCTTC,CASSYYTTSSYNEQFF
TRBV28,few,.,TRBJ1-2,TGTGCCAGCGCCGAGAGGGTTTACAATGGCTACACCTTC,CASAERVYNGYTF
TRBV5-1,.,.,TRBJ2-1,TGCGCCAGCAGCTTATTTACAGGGTTGGGAGACAATGAGCGGTTCTTC,CASSLFTGLGDNERFF
TRBV7-9,.,.,TRBJ2-5,TGTGCCAGCAGAAAAGTCGAAGAGACCCAGTACTTC,CASRKVEETQYF
TRBV27,.,TRBD1,TRBJ2-7,TGTGCCAGCAGTGGAACCGGGACAGGGAGGCGCGAGCAGTACTTC,CASSGTGTGRREQYF
TRBV5-1,many,TRBD2,TRBJ2-7,TGCGCCAGCAGGGCAGAGCGGGACCACTCCTACGAGCAGTACTTC,CASRAERDHSYEQYF
TRBV6-5,few,TRBD2,TRBJ2-2,TGTGCCAGCCGACTAGCGCGGTTTACCGGGGAGCTGTTTTTT,CASRLARFTGELFF
TRBV12-5,.,.,TRBJ2-3,TGTGCTAGTGGCCGGGGGGCGGCTAGCACAGATACGCAGTATTTT,CASGRGAASTDTQYF
TRBV6-5,.,.,TRBJ2-6,TGTGCCAGCAGTTACGGGGGACTTAGGGCCAACGTCCTGACTTTC,CASSYGGLRANVLTF
TRBV16,.,TRBD1,TRBJ1-2,TGTGCCAGCAGCCAAGGCGGGACAGGGGCCCTGAACCCAAGCTATGGCTACACCTTC,CASSQGGTGALNPSYGYTF
TRBV3-1,.,TRBD1,TRBJ2-1,TGTGCCAGCACCTACGGGACAGGGGGCAATGAGCTGTTCTTC,CASTYGTGGNELFF
TRBV4-1,.,.,TRBJ2-7,TGCGCCAGCAGCCAAGAGGTCTTTGGAAGGGAATACTCCTACGAGCAGTACTTC,CASSQEVFGREYSYEQYF
TRBV6-2/TRBV6-3,few,.,TRBJ2-7,TGTGCCAGCAGTTGGAGCACCTACGAGCAGTACTTC,CASSWSTYEQYF
TRBV20-1,.,.,TRBJ1-1,TGCAGTGCTAGTAACGCCGGCGGGGCGAACACTGAAGCTTTCTTT,CSASNAGGANTEAFF
TRBV6-2/TRBV6-3,.,.,TRBJ2-5,TGTGCCAGCAGTTACTCGTGGTCAGGGGCTAAGGGGCAGTACTTC,CASSYSWSGAKGQYF
TRBV7-9,.,.,TRBJ2-1,TGTGCCTTCCAAGGGGGGGGTGAGCAGTTCTTC,CAFQGGGEQFF
TRBV24-1,.,TRBD2,TRBJ2-3,TGTGCCACCAGTGGCGGGAGGGCCACAGATACGCAGTATTTT,CATSGGRATDTQYF